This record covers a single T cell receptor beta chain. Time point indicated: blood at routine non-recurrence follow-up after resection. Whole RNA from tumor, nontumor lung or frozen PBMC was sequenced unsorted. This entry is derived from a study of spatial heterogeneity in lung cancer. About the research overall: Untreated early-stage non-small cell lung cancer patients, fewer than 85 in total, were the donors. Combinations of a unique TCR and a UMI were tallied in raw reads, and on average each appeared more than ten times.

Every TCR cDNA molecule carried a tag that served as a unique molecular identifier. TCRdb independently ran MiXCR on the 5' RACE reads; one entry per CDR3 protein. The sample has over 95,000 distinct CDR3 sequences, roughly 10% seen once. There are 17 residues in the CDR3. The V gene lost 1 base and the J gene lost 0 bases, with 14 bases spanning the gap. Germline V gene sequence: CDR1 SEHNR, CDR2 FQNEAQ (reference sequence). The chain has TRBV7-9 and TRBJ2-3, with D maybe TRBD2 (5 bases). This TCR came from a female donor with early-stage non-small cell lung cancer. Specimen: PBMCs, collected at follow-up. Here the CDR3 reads CASSLGFKRQSTDTQYF. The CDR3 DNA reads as TGTGCCAGCAGCTTAGGGTTCAAGCGGCAAAGCACAGATACGCAGTATTTT. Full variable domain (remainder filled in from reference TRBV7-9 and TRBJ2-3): DTGVSQNPRHKITKRGQNVTFRCDPISEHNRLYWYRQTLGQGPEFLTYFQNEAQLEKSRLLSDRFSAERPKGSFSTLEIQRTEQGDSAMYLCASSLGFKRQSTDTQYFGPGTRLTVL.